Below, 22 T cell receptor beta chains from the same sample are listed, as sequenced in a study of OX40 agonist ivuxolimab in advanced cancers. This table comes from immunoSEQ multiplex PCR, and its TCRdb copy is limited to in-frame clones, with some not included. This sample has around 63,000 clones; roughly nine tenths occur once, and the top ten carry more than 1%. Sequenced here: CD4+ or CD8+ T cells sorted from blood, sampled in a trial of the OX40 agonist ivuxolimab. These receptors were taken from an adult with an advanced solid tumor such as melanoma, head and neck, liver or kidney cancer.

The chain recombines TRBV4-1 with TRBJ1-6; 7 bases agree with TRBD1. V lost 0 bases and J lost 13; bases outside the gene matches: 6. The V gene's germline CDR1 is MGHRA and CDR2 YSYEKL. The CDR3 contains 14 residues. The CDR3 DNA follows: TGCGCCAGCAGCCAAGATAGGGGGCAGGCGCCCCTCCACTTT. It yields the protein CASSQDRGQAPLHF.

V gene TRBV27 combines with J gene TRBJ2-1; D gene unclear. Trimming shortened V by 3 bases and J by 5 bases, and 8 bases separated the two germline ends. The CDR3 contains 13 residues. Germline-derived CDR1 and CDR2 are MNHEY and SMNVEV (reference sequence). The CDR3 DNA reads as TGTGCCAGCAGTTTTAGTGTTAACAATGAGCAGTTCTTC. It translates to CASSFSVNNEQFF.

The rearrangement uses TRBV18 and TRBJ2-3; possible D gene TRBD1, 6 bases. V gave up 3 bases and J gave up 6 bases, with 34 bases separating them. Germline CDR1 is KGHSH and CDR2 is LQKENI. This CDR3 region has 21 residues. The DNA for the CDR3 is TGTGCCAGCTCACCGTACAAATCACAAGACGATAGGGGGAAAGAGTCCGATACGCAGTATTTT. It specifies CASSPYKSQDDRGKESDTQYF.

This clone was recorded only once. The chain couples TRBV19 to TRBJ2-7, with 8 positions matching TRBD2. The ends lost 3 bases at V and 4 bases at J; junction bases unmatched: 8. In germline, CDR1 is LNHDA, CDR2 SQIVND (reference sequence). The CDR3 covers 15 residues. CDR3 in DNA: TGTGCCAGTAGTATCGGGGGGGGAGATTATTACGAGCAGTACTTC. Translation: CASSIGGGDYYEQYF.

The chain carries TRBV7-2 and TRBJ1-5; D is unresolved. The CDR3 has 16 residues. Germline V CDR1 and CDR2: SGHTA, FQGNSA. Trimming removed 2 bases from V and 3 bases from J, with 14 bases in between. CDR3 loop: CASSLYYGNDNQPQHF. The CDR3 region has the DNA TGTGCCAGCAGCTTATACTATGGAAACGACAATCAGCCCCAGCATTTT.

The V and J genes are TRBV27 and TRBJ2-7; D is unresolved. V was cut by 8 bases and J by 0 bases, with 11 bases left in between. The CDR3 contains 13 residues. CDR1 MNHEY and CDR2 SMNVEV come from the germline V gene (reference sequence). The CDR3 DNA is TGTGCCAGCCTCCGTAGAAGCTCCTACGAGCAGTACTTC. It codes for CASLRRSSYEQYF.

This clone was seen a single time. The V call is TRBV27, the J call TRBJ1-1; D is perhaps TRBD1 (5 bases). This CDR3 comprises 13 residues. CDR1 and CDR2 (germline): MNHEY, SMNVEV (reference sequence). The V gene lost 2 bases and the J gene lost 1 base, with 5 bases spanning the gap. The CDR3 DNA sequence: TGTGCCAGCAGTTTACAGGGGAACACTGAAGCTTTCTTT. The encoded protein is CASSLQGNTEAFF.

The chain has TRBV5-1 and TRBJ2-2; D ambiguous. This CDR3 region has 15 residues. Trimming took 1 base from V and 5 from J, leaving 12 bases between them. Germline V gene data show CDR1 as SGHRS and CDR2 as YFSETQ. The CDR3: CASSLPLTNTGELFF. CDR3 coding DNA: TGCGCCAGCAGCTTGCCCCTGACAAATACCGGGGAGCTGTTTTTT.

The chain joins TRBV4-2 to TRBJ1-5; D possibly corresponds to TRBD1 (6 bases). The V gene's germline CDR1 is LGHNA and CDR2 YNFKEQ. This CDR3 has 16 residues. V was clipped by 1 base and J by 4 bases, with 14 bases between them. The CDR3, as DNA: TGTGCCAGCAGCCAAGGGGGCGGCAGGGGTAATCAGCCCCAGCATTTT. It translates to CASSQGGGRGNQPQHF.

V usage is TRBV30 and J usage is TRBJ2-2, with a possible D match to TRBD2 (6 bases). Between the trimmed V and J ends, which lost 7 bases and 1 base, there was a span of 16 bases. The CDR3 runs to 15 residues. The germline CDR1 and CDR2 sequences are GTSNPN and SVGIG (reference sequence). The chain's CDR3 is CASRAGGKNTGELFF. DNA of the CDR3: TGTGCCTCCCGCGCCGGGGGAAAGAACACCGGGGAGCTGTTTTTT.

The chain combines TRBV5-4 with TRBJ1-5; D might be TRBD1 (6 bases). V was clipped by 5 bases and J by 3 bases, with 12 bases between them. The CDR3 consists of 14 residues. The germline V gene has CDR1 SGHNT and CDR2 YYREEE (reference sequence). The CDR3 sequence: CASSTGLNNQPQHF. The CDR3 DNA follows: TGTGCCAGCAGTACAGGGCTCAACAATCAGCCCCAGCATTTT.

The J gene is TRBJ1-6, the V gene TRBV10-1, with 7 nucleotides matching TRBD1. Trimming at V came to 6 bases and at J to 1 base, leaving 12 bases not matched to a gene. This CDR3 is 18 amino acids long. Germline V gene sequence: CDR1 WNHNN, CDR2 SYGVQD (reference sequence). The CDR3 DNA sequence: TGCGCCAGCAGGGACCGGGACAGCCGAATGTCCTATAATTCACCCCTCCACTTT. It specifies CASRDRDSRMSYNSPLHF.

This chain's CDR3 is CASSSRGREETQYF. In DNA form, the CDR3 reads TGTGCCAGCAGCTCCCGAGGACGAGAAGAGACCCAGTACTTC. This chain connects TRBV5-4 to TRBJ2-5; the D is unclear. Trimming removed 3 bases at V and 3 bases at J, with 12 bases between. The CDR3 is made up of 14 amino acids. In germline, CDR1 is SGHNT, CDR2 YYREEE (reference sequence).

The chain carries TRBV5-1 and TRBJ2-3; TRBD2 matches at 8 bases. This CDR3 is 14 amino acids long. In germline, CDR1 is SGHRS, CDR2 YFSETQ. The J segment lost 0 bases and the V segment lost 7 bases, leaving 4 bases of the junction unmatched. In DNA form, the CDR3 reads TGCGCCAGCGAGCTAGCGGGCAGCACAGATACGCAGTATTTT. Protein product: CASELAGSTDTQYF.

DNA for the CDR3: TGTGCCAGCAGTGAAGGCGAACTTGGGAAGAGGTATTTT. Translating it yields CASSEGELGKRYF. This sequence joins TRBV2 and TRBJ2-3; no clear D gene. The germline V gene encodes CDR1 SNHLY and CDR2 FYNNEI. Trimming removed 1 base from V and 14 bases from J, with 16 bases in between. This CDR3 spans 13 amino acids.

The chain carries TRBV5-6 and TRBJ1-1; D uncertain. V was clipped by 4 bases and J by 3 bases, with 16 bases between them. This CDR3 has 15 amino acids. Germline assignment: CDR1 SGHDT and CDR2 YYEEEE. For the CDR3, the DNA is TGTGCCAGCAGCCTTACCGGAACACTTCACACTGAAGCTTTCTTT. Its protein is CASSLTGTLHTEAFF.

The rearrangement links TRBV2 to TRBJ1-2; D gene unclear. Germline V gene data show CDR1 as SNHLY and CDR2 as FYNNEI. This CDR3 contains 13 residues. The V end was cut by 2 bases, the J end by 5 bases, with 9 bases between. CDR3 amino acids: CASSEIALYGYTF. In nucleotides, the CDR3 is TGTGCCAGCAGTGAAATTGCTTTATATGGCTACACCTTC.

The V and J genes are TRBV7-8 and TRBJ1-5; D ambiguous. The V gene lost 6 bases and the J gene lost 7 bases, with 10 bases spanning the gap. This CDR3 contains 12 residues. Germline lookup yields CDR1 SGHVS and CDR2 FQNEAQ. The CDR3 loop is CASRPLGQPQHF. The CDR3 bases are TGTGCCAGCAGGCCCTTAGGGCAGCCCCAGCATTTT.

A word on this clone: The same CDR3 is also encoded by other DNA sequences in this sample. V and J are TRBV19 and TRBJ1-5; D is perhaps TRBD1 (5 bases). Trimming pared 6 bases from V and 2 bases from J, leaving 11 bases between. The germline V gene encodes CDR1 LNHDA and CDR2 SQIVND (reference sequence). This CDR3 comprises 14 residues. The CDR3 is CASSWQGGNQPQHF. In DNA, the CDR3 is TGTGCCAGTAGCTGGCAGGGTGGCAATCAGCCCCAGCATTTT. Using reference TRBV19 and TRBJ1-5 for the parts outside the CDR3, the full variable domain is DGGITQSPKYLFRKEGQNVTLSCEQNLNHDAMYWYRQDPGQGLRLIYYSQIVNDFQKGDIAEGYSVSREKKESFPLTVTSAQKNPTAFYLCASSWQGGNQPQHFGDGTRLSIL.

The chain links TRBV6-6 to TRBJ1-5; D remains unclear. The V gene's germline CDR1 is MNHNY and CDR2 SVGAGI (reference sequence). V gave up 11 bases and J gave up 2 bases, with 13 bases separating them. The CDR3 is 13 amino acids. The DNA for the CDR3 is TGTGCCGGGTCCTCCCAGGGCAATCAGCCCCAGCATTTT. Encoded protein: CAGSSQGNQPQHF.

The CDR3 DNA is TGTGCCAGCAGCGAGCTGGGGGGCACCTACAATGAGCAGTTCTTC. Translating gives CASSELGGTYNEQFF. The chain employs TRBV9 and TRBJ2-1; D could derive from TRBD1 or TRBD2 (6 bases each). V lost 3 bases and J 2 bases, leaving 12 bases between the germline ends. The CDR3 is made up of 15 amino acids. Germline loops: CDR1 SGDLS, CDR2 YYNGEE.

This rearrangement joins TRBV5-4 to TRBJ1-1; 9 bases fit TRBD1. Trimming cost V 5 bases and J 6 bases; bases outside gene matches: 11. This CDR3 is built from 15 residues. The V gene's germline CDR1 is SGHNT and CDR2 YYREEE (reference sequence). CDR3 in DNA: TGTGCCAGCAGGACGGGCGGGACAGGGCTCTCTGAAGCTTTCTTT. This codes for CASRTGGTGLSEAFF.